A selection of T cell receptor beta chains follows, all from one sample in a study of siplizumab effects on memory and regulatory T cells. Assay used: immunoSEQ multiplex PCR; TCRdb lists only in-frame clones, some missing. Found here are more than 85,000 clones, 92% of them singletons; the top ten hold roughly 1.1%. Sequenced material: CD4+ T cells sorted from blood. All receptors come from a human donor in good health. Both conserved end residues are part of each CDR3. A D gene is named only where the DNA matches it firmly. Clone size appears in some rows only: once, few, many, or a class for an expanded clone.

TRBJ1-1,.,.,TRBV28,CASRNNRDTEAFF,TGTGCCAGCAGGAACAACAGGGACACTGAAGCTTTCTTT
TRBJ1-2,.,.,TRBV11-2,CASSLVRARHRYTF,TGTGCCAGCAGCTTAGTGCGGGCCAGGCATCGCTACACCTTC
TRBJ2-1,.,.,TRBV6-6,CASSYLRLGNEQFF,TGTGCCAGCAGTTACTTGCGGCTGGGTAATGAGCAGTTCTTC
TRBJ2-7,.,.,TRBV28,CASSYPSGAEQYF,TGTGCCAGCAGTTACCCCTCGGGGGCCGAGCAGTACTTC
TRBJ2-5,.,.,TRBV5-1,CASSLGGGPGTSQETQYF,TGCGCCAGCAGCTTGGGAGGGGGACCAGGGACTTCCCAAGAGACCCAGTACTTC
TRBJ2-3,few,TRBD2,TRBV7-3,CASSLKGLAGVKDTQYF,TGTGCCAGCAGCTTAAAGGGACTAGCGGGAGTAAAAGATACGCAGTATTTT
TRBJ2-1,once,.,TRBV12-1,CASSFNRATRSYNEQFF,TGTGCCAGCAGCTTTAACAGGGCGACACGCTCCTACAATGAGCAGTTCTTC
TRBJ2-3,.,.,TRBV7-9,CASSLALTDTQYF,TGTGCCAGCAGCTTAGCGCTCACAGATACGCAGTATTTT
TRBJ1-2,.,.,TRBV4-2,CASSQDPANYGYTF,TGTGCCAGCAGCCAAGATCCGGCGAACTATGGCTACACCTTC
TRBJ2-3,.,TRBD2,TRBV28,CASSTAGVTDTQYF,TGTGCCAGCAGTACAGCGGGAGTCACAGATACGCAGTATTTT
TRBJ1-1,.,.,TRBV6-5,CASSSQLMNTEAFF,TGTGCCAGCAGTTCGCAACTTATGAACACTGAAGCTTTCTTT
TRBJ2-1,.,TRBD2,TRBV2,CASSPGTSVYNEQFF,TGTGCCAGCAGTCCCGGGACTAGCGTCTACAATGAGCAGTTCTTC
TRBJ2-7,.,TRBD2,TRBV11-1,CASSHDLAGVFDEQYF,TGTGCCAGCAGCCATGATCTAGCGGGAGTTTTCGACGAGCAGTACTTC
TRBJ1-5,few,.,TRBV6-5,CASSYREGNQPQHF,TGTGCCAGCAGTTACAGGGAGGGCAATCAGCCCCAGCATTTT
TRBJ2-5,.,.,TRBV7-9,CASSLQGTATQETQYF,TGTGCCAGCAGCTTACAAGGAACGGCGACCCAAGAGACCCAGTACTTC
TRBJ1-2,.,.,TRBV5-1,CASKSDTKYGYTF,TGCGCCAGCAAGTCGGACACGAAGTATGGCTACACCTTC
TRBJ2-5,.,TRBD1,TRBV30,CAWSVNRGGKGETQYF,TGTGCCTGGAGTGTAAACCGAGGGGGCAAAGGAGAGACCCAGTACTTC
TRBJ2-2,once,.,TRBV7-7,CASSFGTNTGELFF,TGTGCCAGCAGCTTTGGTACGAACACCGGGGAGCTGTTTTTT
TRBJ1-2,.,TRBD1,TRBV6-5,CASSYGQVGYGYTF,TGTGCCAGCAGTTACGGACAGGTCGGTTATGGCTACACCTTC
TRBJ2-1,.,.,TRBV27,CASSPRSVSYNEQFF,TGTGCCAGCAGTCCGCGGAGTGTCTCCTACAATGAGCAGTTCTTC
TRBJ2-3,.,.,TRBV28,CASSLLTAGTDTQYF,TGTGCCAGCAGTTTGTTAACTGCTGGCACAGATACGCAGTATTTT
TRBJ2-1,.,TRBD1,TRBV30,CACRRGQGDNEQFF,TGTGCCTGCCGCCGGGGACAGGGTGACAATGAGCAGTTCTTC
TRBJ2-5,.,.,TRBV11-2,CASSFAKGLETQYF,TGTGCCAGCAGCTTCGCAAAGGGCTTAGAGACCCAGTACTTC
TRBJ2-5,.,.,TRBV7-2,CASSLVGPMPRETQYF,TGTGCCAGCAGCTTAGTCGGACCTATGCCCCGGGAGACCCAGTACTTC
TRBJ2-5,.,TRBD1,TRBV5-6,CASSGRDRGTGTQYF,TGTGCCAGCAGCGGCCGGGACAGGGGGACGGGGACCCAGTACTTC